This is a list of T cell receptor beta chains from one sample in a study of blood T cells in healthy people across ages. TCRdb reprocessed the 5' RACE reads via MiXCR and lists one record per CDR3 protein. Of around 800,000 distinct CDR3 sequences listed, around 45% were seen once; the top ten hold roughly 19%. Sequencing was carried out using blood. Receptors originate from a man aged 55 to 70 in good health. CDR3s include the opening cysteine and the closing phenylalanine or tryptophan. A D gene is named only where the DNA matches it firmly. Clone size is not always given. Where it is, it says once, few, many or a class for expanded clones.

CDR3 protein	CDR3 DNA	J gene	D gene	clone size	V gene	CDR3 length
CASSLGGWNSPLHF	TGTGCCAGCAGTTTGGGGGGTTGGAATTCACCCCTCCACTTT	TRBJ1-6	NA	NA	TRBV27	14
CSARDMASGGYEQYF	TGCAGTGCTAGAGATATGGCTAGCGGGGGCTACGAGCAGTACTTC	TRBJ2-7	TRBD2	NA	TRBV20-1	15
CASSSGPFYGYTF	TGTGCCAGCAGCTCCGGGCCATTCTATGGCTACACCTTC	TRBJ1-2	NA	few	TRBV7-9	13
CASKRGARSGANVLTF	TGTGCCAGCAAACGGGGGGCGCGCTCTGGGGCCAACGTCCTGACTTTC	TRBJ2-6	NA	few	TRBV6-6	16
CASSQDQDRGIEQYF	TGCGCCAGCAGCCAAGATCAGGACCGAGGGATCGAGCAGTACTTC	TRBJ2-7	NA	NA	TRBV4-3	15
CASSRVVSGQGASGANVLTF	TGTGCCAGCAGCAGAGTAGTAAGCGGACAGGGGGCTTCTGGGGCCAACGTCCTGACTTTC	TRBJ2-6	NA	once	TRBV21-1	20
CASSIDRGRGDTQYF	TGTGCCAGCAGTATCGACAGGGGGCGAGGGGATACCCAGTACTTC	TRBJ2-5	TRBD1	NA	TRBV7-9	15
CASSLVLANNEQFF	TGTGCCAGCAGCTTAGTTCTCGCGAACAATGAGCAGTTCTTC	TRBJ2-1	NA	NA	TRBV11-2	14
CASSLTDREEYF	TGCGCCAGCAGCTTGACGGACAGGGAGGAGTACTTC	TRBJ2-5	TRBD1	NA	TRBV5-1	12
CASSPTGPGTQYF	TGTGCCAGCAGCCCTACAGGGCCTGGGACCCAGTACTTC	TRBJ2-5	NA	NA	TRBV7-9	13
CAISEETGLGAYEQYF	TGTGCCATCAGTGAGGAGACAGGCCTAGGGGCCTACGAGCAGTACTTC	TRBJ2-7	NA	NA	TRBV10-3	16
CASSSRDRKETQYF	TGCGCCAGCAGCTCCCGGGACAGGAAAGAGACCCAGTACTTC	TRBJ2-5	TRBD1	many	TRBV5-1	14
CAWSVQGAREKLFF	TGTGCCTGGAGTGTACAAGGAGCCAGAGAAAAACTGTTTTTT	TRBJ1-4	NA	NA	TRBV30	14